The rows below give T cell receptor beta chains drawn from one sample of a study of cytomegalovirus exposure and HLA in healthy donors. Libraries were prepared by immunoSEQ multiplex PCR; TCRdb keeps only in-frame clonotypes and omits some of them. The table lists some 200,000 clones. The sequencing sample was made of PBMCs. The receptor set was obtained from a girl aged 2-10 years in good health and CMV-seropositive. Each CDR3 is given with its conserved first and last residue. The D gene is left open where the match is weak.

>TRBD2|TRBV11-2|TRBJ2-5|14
CASRGGAGQETQYF
TGTGCCAGCCGGGGGGGAGCGGGCCAAGAGACCCAGTACTTC
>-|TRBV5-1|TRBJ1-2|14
CASSFVGEGYGYTF
TGCGCCAGCAGCTTTGTAGGGGAGGGATATGGCTACACCTTC
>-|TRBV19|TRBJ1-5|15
CASTVTWGFNQPQHF
TGTGCCAGTACCGTGACCTGGGGCTTCAATCAGCCCCAGCATTTT
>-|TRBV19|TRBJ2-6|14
CASIDRGGANVLTF
TGTGCCAGTATAGATCGAGGTGGGGCCAACGTCCTGACTTTC
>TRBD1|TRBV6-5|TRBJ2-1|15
CASSHRDRGPVEQFF
TGTGCCAGCAGTCACCGGGACAGGGGGCCGGTTGAGCAGTTCTTC
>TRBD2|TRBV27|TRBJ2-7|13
CASSLSGGVEQYF
TGTGCCAGCAGTTTATCGGGGGGGGTAGAGCAGTACTTC
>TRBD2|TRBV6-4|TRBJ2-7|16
CASRPSGSGITYEQYF
TGTGCCAGCCGACCTAGCGGGAGCGGAATAACCTACGAGCAGTACTTC
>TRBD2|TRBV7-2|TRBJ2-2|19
CASSPIRVGTSGVTGELFF
TGTGCCAGCAGCCCTATTAGGGTTGGGACTAGCGGGGTCACCGGGGAGCTGTTTTTT
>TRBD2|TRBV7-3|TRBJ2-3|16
CASSPSSGGGTDTQYF
TGTGCCAGCAGCCCGTCTAGCGGGGGAGGCACAGATACGCAGTATTTT
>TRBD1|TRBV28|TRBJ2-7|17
CASSLRRLRDSSYEQYF
TGTGCCAGCAGTTTGAGGAGGCTTAGGGACAGCTCCTACGAGCAGTACTTC
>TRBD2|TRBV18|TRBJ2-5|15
CASSPRLAGGETQYF
TGTGCCAGCTCACCACGTCTAGCGGGCGGGGAGACCCAGTACTTC
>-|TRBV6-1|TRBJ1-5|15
CASSEARGRNQPQHF
TGTGCCAGCAGTGAAGCGAGAGGGCGGAATCAGCCCCAGCATTTT
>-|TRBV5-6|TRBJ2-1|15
CASSPSVSSYNEQFF
TGTGCCAGCAGCCCTAGCGTGAGCTCCTACAATGAGCAGTTCTTC
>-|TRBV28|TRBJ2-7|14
CASSLWTETYEQYF
TGTGCCAGCAGTCTCTGGACAGAGACCTACGAGCAGTACTTC
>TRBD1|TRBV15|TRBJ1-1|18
CATSRTTQGAAGNTEAFF
TGTGCCACCAGCAGGACAACACAGGGGGCCGCGGGGAACACTGAAGCCTTCTTT
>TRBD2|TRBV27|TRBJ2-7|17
CASSRKGTSGSTHEQYF
TGTGCCAGCAGTCGAAAAGGGACTAGCGGGAGTACCCACGAGCAGTACTTC
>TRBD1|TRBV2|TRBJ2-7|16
CASRDQGQLSSYEQYF
TGTGCCAGCAGGGACCAGGGACAGCTCAGCTCCTACGAGCAGTACTTC
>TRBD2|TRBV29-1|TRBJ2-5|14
CSVEGLAYQETQYF
TGCAGCGTGGAGGGACTAGCTTACCAAGAGACCCAGTACTTC
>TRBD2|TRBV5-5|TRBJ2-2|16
CASSWGAGGFTGELFF
TGTGCCAGCAGCTGGGGAGCGGGAGGGTTCACCGGGGAGCTGTTTTTT
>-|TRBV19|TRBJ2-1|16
CASSIRLAPSYNEQFF
TGTGCCAGTAGTATCCGGCTAGCACCTTCTTACAATGAGCAGTTCTTC
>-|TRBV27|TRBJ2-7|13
CASRDVQLYEQYF
TGTGCCAGCAGAGATGTACAGCTCTACGAGCAGTACTTC
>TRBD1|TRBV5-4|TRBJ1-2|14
CASSLADRAYGYTF
TGTGCCAGCAGCTTGGCGGACAGGGCGTATGGCTACACCTTC
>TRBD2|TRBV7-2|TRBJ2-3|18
CASSSQREGGPYTDTQYF
TGTGCCAGCAGCTCGCAGCGGGAGGGGGGCCCTTACACAGATACGCAGTATTTT
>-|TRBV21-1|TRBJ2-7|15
CASTNTGTGHYEQYF
TGTGCCAGCACCAACACCGGGACAGGCCACTACGAGCAGTACTTC
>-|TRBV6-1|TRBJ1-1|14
CASGGLRMNTEAFF
TGTGCCAGCGGGGGACTGAGAATGAACACTGAAGCTTTCTTT
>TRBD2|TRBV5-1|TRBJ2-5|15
CASSSPGTSGETQYF
TGCGCCAGCAGCTCCCCCGGGACTAGCGGAGAGACCCAGTACTTC
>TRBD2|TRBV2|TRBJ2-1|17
CASSQGLAGGSYNEQFF
TGTGCCAGCAGTCAAGGACTAGCGGGGGGTTCCTACAATGAGCAGTTCTTC
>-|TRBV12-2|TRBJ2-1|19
CASRLAEGTGRVSYNEQFF
TGTGCAAGTCGCTTAGCGGAGGGAACGGGGCGTGTATCCTACAATGAGCAGTTCTTC
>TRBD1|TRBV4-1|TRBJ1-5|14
CASSQLTGIKPQHF
TGCGCCAGCAGCCAACTGACAGGGATCAAGCCCCAGCATTTT
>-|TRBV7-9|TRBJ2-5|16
CASSLDSSLYQETQYF
TGTGCCAGCAGCTTGGACTCCTCCTTGTACCAAGAGACCCAGTACTTC
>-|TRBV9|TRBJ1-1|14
CASSPQGREAEAFF
TGTGCCAGCAGCCCGCAGGGTAGAGAGGCTGAAGCTTTCTTT
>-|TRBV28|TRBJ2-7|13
CASSIGLLGEQYF
TGTGCCAGCAGTATTGGACTCCTCGGGGAGCAGTACTTC
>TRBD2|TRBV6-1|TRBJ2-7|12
CASKGLASEQYF
TGTGCCAGCAAAGGACTAGCGAGTGAGCAGTACTTC
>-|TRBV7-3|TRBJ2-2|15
CASSLRAGLTGELFF
TGTGCCAGCAGCTTAAGGGCAGGGCTCACCGGGGAGCTGTTTTTT
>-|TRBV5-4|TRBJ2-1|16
CASSSRMKPPNDEQFF
TGTGCCAGCAGCTCCCGTATGAAGCCGCCCAACGATGAGCAGTTCTTC
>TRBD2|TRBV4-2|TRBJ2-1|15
CASSPEGLANNEQFF
TGTGCCAGCAGCCCCGAGGGACTAGCGAACAATGAGCAGTTCTTC
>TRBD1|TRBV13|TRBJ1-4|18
CASSLGTGEVSWSEKLFF
TGTGCCAGCAGCCTCGGGACAGGTGAAGTATCCTGGAGTGAAAAACTGTTTTTT
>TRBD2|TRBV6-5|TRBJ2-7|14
CASSWTSGAYEQYF
TGTGCCAGCAGCTGGACTAGCGGGGCCTACGAGCAGTACTTC
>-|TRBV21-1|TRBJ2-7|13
CASSSKAPPEQYF
TGTGCCAGCAGCTCCAAAGCCCCCCCCGAGCAGTACTTC
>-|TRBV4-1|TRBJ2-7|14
CASSQDPGNYEQYF
TGCGCCAGCAGCCAAGATCCGGGGAACTACGAGCAGTACTTC
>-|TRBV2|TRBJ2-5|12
CASSDRGETQYF
TGTGCCAGCAGTGATAGAGGGGAGACCCAGTACTTC
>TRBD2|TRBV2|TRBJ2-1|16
CASTTQGLAGRNEQFF
TGTGCCAGCACCACCCAGGGACTAGCGGGAAGGAATGAGCAGTTCTTC
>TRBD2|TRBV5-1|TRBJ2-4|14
CASSLIGEGNIQYF
TGCGCCAGCAGCTTGATCGGGGAGGGAAACATTCAGTACTTC
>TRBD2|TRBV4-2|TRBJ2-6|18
CASSQDPSGSSGANVLTF
TGTGCCAGCAGCCAAGACCCTAGCGGGAGCTCTGGGGCCAACGTCCTGACTTTC
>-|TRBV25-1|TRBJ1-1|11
CASSRSTEAFF
TGTGCCAGCAGTAGGAGTACTGAAGCTTTCTTT
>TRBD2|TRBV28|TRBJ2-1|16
CASSRGTSGFYNEQFF
TGTGCCAGCAGTCGTGGGACTAGCGGGTTTTACAATGAGCAGTTCTTC
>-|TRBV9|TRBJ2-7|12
CASSPRGNEQYF
TGTGCCAGCAGCCCCCGAGGGAACGAGCAGTACTTC
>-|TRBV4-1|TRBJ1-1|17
CASSQEAERVWDTEAFF
TGCGCCAGCAGCCAAGAAGCAGAGAGGGTTTGGGACACTGAAGCTTTCTTT
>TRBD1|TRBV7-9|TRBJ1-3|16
CASSHGTGHSGNTIYF
TGTGCCAGCAGCCATGGGACAGGACACTCTGGAAACACCATATATTTT
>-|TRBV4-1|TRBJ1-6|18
CASSQRTVTSSYNSPLHF
TGCGCCAGCAGCCAACGAACAGTAACGAGCTCCTATAATTCACCCCTCCACTTT